This T cell receptor beta chain was documented in a study of T cell repertoires in cytomegalovirus infection. Background on the study: Indications of both CMV infection and matching HLA type were provided by public TCR beta signatures.

To note about this clonotype: Antigen unknown.

Study-wide findings and caveats: People with CMV and the relevant HLA were identified by cumulative public TCR beta family frequency.

One entry per CDR3 protein, called by TCRdb with MiXCR from the reads. The sample holds fewer than 130,000 distinct CDR3 sequences, around 45% seen once. The receptor's source is a human donor in good health (CMV status not recorded). Some clones in this sample may be carry-over from other donors' samples. The sequencing used CD8+ T cells from cultured PBMCs, collected from culture after CMV antigen stimulation.

The CDR3 reads CASSAPTQGPLGNEQFF. CDR3 nucleotides: TGTGCCAGCAGCGCCCCAACACAGGGGCCCTTGGGCAATGAGCAGTTCTTC. The chain links TRBV9 to TRBJ2-1, with TRBD1 identical over 7 bases. Per the germline V gene, CDR1 is SGDLS and CDR2 is YYNGEE. The CDR3 runs to 17 residues. J was trimmed by 6 bases and V by 3 bases; bases with no gene match: 15. Drawing the rest from reference TRBV9 and TRBJ2-1, the complete variable domain is DSGVTQTPKHLITATGQRVTLRCSPRSGDLSVYWYQQSLDQGLQFLIQYYNGEERAKGNILERFSAQQFPDLHSELNLSSLELGDSALYFCASSAPTQGPLGNEQFFGPGTRLTVL.